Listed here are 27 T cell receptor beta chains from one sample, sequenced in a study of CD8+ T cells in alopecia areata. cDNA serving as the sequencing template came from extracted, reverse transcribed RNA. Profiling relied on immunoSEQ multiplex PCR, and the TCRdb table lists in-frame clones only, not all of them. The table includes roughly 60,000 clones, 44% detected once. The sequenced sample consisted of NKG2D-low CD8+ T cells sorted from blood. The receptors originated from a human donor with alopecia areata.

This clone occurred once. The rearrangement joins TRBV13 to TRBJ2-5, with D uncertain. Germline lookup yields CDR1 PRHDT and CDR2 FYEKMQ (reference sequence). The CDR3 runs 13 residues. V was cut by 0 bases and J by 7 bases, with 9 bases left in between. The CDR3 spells CASSLGFGGTQYF. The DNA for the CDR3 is TGTGCCAGCAGCTTAGGCTTCGGTGGGACCCAGTACTTC.

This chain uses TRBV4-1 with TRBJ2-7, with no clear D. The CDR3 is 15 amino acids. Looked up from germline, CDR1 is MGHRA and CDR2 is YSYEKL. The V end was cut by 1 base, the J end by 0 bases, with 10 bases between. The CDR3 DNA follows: TGCGCCAGCAGCCAAGCGACTTCCGTCTCCTACGAGCAGTACTTC. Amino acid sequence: CASSQATSVSYEQYF.

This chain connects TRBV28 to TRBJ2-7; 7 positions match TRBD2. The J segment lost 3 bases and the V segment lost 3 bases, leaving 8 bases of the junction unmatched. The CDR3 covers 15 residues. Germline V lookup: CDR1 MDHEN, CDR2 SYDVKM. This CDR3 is CASSFRGTTVYEQYF. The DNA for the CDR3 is TGTGCCAGCAGTTTCAGAGGGACTACTGTCTACGAGCAGTACTTC.

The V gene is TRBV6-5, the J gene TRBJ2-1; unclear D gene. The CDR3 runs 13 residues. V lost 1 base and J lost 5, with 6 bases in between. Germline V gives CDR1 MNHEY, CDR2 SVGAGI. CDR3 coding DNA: TGTGCCAGCAGTTACTTCATGAACAATGAGCAGTTCTTC. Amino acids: CASSYFMNNEQFF.

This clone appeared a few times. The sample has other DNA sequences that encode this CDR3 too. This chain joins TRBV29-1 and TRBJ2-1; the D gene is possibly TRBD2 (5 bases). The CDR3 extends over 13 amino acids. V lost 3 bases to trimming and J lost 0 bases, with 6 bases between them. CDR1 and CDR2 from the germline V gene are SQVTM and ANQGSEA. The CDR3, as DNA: TGCAGCGTTGATGGGAGCTCCTACAATGAGCAGTTCTTC. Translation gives CSVDGSSYNEQFF.

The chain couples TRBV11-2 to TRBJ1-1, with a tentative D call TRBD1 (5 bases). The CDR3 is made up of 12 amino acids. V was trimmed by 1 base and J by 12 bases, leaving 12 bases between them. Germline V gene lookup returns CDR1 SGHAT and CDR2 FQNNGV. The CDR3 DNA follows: TGTGCCAGCAGCTTAGGGGCAGGGAAAACTTTCTTT. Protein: CASSLGAGKTFF.

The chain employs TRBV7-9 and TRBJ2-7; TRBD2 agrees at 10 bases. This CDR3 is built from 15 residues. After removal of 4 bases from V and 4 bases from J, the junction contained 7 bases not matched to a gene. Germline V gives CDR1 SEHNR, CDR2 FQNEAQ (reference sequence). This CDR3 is CASSSRLAGQYEQYF. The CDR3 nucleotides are TGTGCCAGCAGCTCCAGACTAGCGGGCCAATACGAGCAGTACTTC. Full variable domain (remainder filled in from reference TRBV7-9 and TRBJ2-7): DTGVSQNPRHKITKRGQNVTFRCDPISEHNRLYWYRQTLGQGPEFLTYFQNEAQLEKSRLLSDRFSAERPKGSFSTLEIQRTEQGDSAMYLCASSSRLAGQYEQYFGPGTRLTVT.

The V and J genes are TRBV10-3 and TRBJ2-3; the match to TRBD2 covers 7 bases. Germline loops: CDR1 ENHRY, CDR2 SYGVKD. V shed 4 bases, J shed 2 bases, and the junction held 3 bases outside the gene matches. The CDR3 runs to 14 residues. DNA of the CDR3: TGTGCCATCAGTGGGACTAGACACACAGATACGCAGTATTTT. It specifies CAISGTRHTDTQYF.

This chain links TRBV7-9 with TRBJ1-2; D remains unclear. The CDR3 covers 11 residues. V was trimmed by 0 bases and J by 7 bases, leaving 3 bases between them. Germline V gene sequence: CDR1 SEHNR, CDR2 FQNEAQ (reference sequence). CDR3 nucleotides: TGTGCCAGCAGCTTAGCAGGTGGCTACACCTTC. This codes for CASSLAGGYTF.

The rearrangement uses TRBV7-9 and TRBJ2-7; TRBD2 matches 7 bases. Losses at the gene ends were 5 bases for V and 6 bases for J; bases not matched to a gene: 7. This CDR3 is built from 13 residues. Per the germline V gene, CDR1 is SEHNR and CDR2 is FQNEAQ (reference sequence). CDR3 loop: CASSPPGRAEQYF. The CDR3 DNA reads TGTGCCAGCAGCCCGCCGGGGAGGGCCGAGCAGTACTTC. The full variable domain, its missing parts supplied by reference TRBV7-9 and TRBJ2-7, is DTGVSQNPRHKITKRGQNVTFRCDPISEHNRLYWYRQTLGQGPEFLTYFQNEAQLEKSRLLSDRFSAERPKGSFSTLEIQRTEQGDSAMYLCASSPPGRAEQYFGPGTRLTVT.

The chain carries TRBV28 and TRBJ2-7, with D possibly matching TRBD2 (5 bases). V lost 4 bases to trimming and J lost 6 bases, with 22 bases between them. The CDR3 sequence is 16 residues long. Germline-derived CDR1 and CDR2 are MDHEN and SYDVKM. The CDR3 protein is CASSSRPKPGMGEQYF. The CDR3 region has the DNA TGTGCCAGCAGTTCCCGACCAAAACCCGGGATGGGCGAGCAGTACTTC.

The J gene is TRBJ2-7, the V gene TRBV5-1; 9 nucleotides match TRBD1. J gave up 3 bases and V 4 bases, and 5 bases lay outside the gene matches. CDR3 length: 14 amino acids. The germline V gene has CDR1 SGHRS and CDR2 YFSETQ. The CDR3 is CASSPGQGNYEQYF. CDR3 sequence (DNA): TGCGCCAGCAGCCCGGGACAGGGTAACTACGAGCAGTACTTC.

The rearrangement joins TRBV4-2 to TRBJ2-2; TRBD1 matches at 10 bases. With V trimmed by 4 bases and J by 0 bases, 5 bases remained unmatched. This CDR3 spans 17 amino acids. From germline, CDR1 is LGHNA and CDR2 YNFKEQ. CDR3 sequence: CASSLRTGGTNTGELFF. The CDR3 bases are TGTGCCAGCAGCCTTCGGACAGGGGGTACGAACACCGGGGAGCTGTTTTTT.

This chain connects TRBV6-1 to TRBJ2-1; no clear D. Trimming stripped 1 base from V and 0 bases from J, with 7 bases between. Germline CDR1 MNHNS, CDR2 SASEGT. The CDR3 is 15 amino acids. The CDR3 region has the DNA TGTGCCAGCAGTGAAGAAATAGTCTCCTACAATGAGCAGTTCTTC. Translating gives CASSEEIVSYNEQFF.

The CDR3 sequence is CASSLRITVSSYGYTF. The CDR3, as DNA: TGTGCCAGCAGCTTACGTATAACGGTATCCTCCTATGGCTACACCTTC. This chain joins TRBV13 and TRBJ1-2; D is unclear. The CDR3 has 16 amino acids. Germline CDR1 PRHDT, CDR2 FYEKMQ (reference sequence). The V end lost 2 bases, the J end lost 4 bases, and 17 bases lay between the germline ends.

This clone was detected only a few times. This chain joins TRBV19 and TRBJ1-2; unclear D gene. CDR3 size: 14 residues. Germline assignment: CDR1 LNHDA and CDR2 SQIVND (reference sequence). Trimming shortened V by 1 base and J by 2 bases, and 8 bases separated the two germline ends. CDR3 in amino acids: CASSIAAGNYGYTF. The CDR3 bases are TGTGCCAGTAGTATAGCGGCCGGGAACTATGGCTACACCTTC.

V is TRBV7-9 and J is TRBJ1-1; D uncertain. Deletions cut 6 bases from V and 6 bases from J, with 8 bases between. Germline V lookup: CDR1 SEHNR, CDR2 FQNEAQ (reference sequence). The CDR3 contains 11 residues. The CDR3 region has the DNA TGTGCCAGCAGAAACCAGCCTGAAGCTTTCTTT. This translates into CASRNQPEAFF.

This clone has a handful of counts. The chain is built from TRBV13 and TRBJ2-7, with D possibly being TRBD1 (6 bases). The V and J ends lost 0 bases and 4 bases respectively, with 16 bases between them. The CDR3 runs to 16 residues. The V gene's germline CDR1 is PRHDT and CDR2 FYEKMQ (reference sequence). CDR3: CASSLGLSNRVYEQYF. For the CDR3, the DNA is TGTGCCAGCAGCTTAGGGTTGTCGAACAGGGTTTACGAGCAGTACTTC.

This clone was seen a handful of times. This chain's CDR3 is CASSRLRGQTYEQYF. The CDR3 DNA follows: TGTGCCAGCTCACGTTTGCGCGGTCAAACCTACGAGCAGTACTTC. The chain carries TRBV27 and TRBJ2-7; no clear D. The V end was cut by 8 bases, the J end by 2 bases, with 19 bases between. The CDR3 covers 15 residues. CDR1 and CDR2 (germline): MNHEY, SMNVEV (reference sequence).

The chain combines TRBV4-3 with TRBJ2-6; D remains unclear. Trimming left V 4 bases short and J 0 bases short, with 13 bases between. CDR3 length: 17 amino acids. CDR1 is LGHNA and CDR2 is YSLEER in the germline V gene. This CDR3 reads CASSPLAPTSGANVLTF. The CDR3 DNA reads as TGCGCCAGCAGCCCCCTCGCGCCGACCTCTGGGGCCAACGTCCTGACTTTC.

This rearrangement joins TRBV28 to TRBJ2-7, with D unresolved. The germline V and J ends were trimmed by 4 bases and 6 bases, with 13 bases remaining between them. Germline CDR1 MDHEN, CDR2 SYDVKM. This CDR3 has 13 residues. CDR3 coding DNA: TGTGCCAGCAGTTCCTCGGCATACCCCGAGCAGTACTTC. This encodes CASSSSAYPEQYF.

CDR3 amino acids: CSVDRGRTNYGYTF. In DNA form, the CDR3 reads TGCAGCGTTGACAGGGGGCGAACTAACTATGGCTACACCTTC. V is TRBV29-1 and J is TRBJ1-2, with 8 bases matching TRBD1. Germline V gene lookup returns CDR1 SQVTM and CDR2 ANQGSEA. The J segment lost 0 bases and the V segment lost 3 bases, leaving 3 bases of the junction unmatched. This CDR3 contains 14 residues.

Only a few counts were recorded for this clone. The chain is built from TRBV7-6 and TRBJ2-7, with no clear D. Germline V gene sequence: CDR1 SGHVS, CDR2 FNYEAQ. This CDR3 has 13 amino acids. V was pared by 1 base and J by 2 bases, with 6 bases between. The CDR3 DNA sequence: TGTGCCAGCAGCTTAGAGGTGACCTACGAGCAGTACTTC. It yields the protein CASSLEVTYEQYF.

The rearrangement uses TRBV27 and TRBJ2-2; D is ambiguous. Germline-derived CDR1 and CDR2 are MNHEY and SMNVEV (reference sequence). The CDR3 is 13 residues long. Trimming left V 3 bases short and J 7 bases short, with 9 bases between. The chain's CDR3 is CASSFSGLGELFF. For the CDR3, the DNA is TGTGCCAGCAGTTTTTCGGGTCTCGGGGAGCTGTTTTTT.

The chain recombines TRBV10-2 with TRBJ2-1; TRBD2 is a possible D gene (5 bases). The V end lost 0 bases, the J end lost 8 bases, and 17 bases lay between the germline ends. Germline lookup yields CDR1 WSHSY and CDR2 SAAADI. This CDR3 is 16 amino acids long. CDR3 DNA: TGCGCCAGCAGTGAGTCGTTGACTACCCGCGTCGATGAGCAGTTCTTC. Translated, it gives CASSESLTTRVDEQFF.

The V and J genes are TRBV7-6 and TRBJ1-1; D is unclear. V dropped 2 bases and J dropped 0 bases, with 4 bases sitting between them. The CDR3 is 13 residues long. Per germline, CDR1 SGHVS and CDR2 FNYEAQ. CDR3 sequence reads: CASSLRLNTEAFF. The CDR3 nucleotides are TGTGCCAGCAGCTTACGGCTGAACACTGAAGCTTTCTTT.

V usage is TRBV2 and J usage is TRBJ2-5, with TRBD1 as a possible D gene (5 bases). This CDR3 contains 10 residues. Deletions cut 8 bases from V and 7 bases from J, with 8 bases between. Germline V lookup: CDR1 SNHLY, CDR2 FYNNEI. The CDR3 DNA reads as TGTGCCAGCTCTAGGGGGACCCAGTACTTC. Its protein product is CASSRGTQYF.